This note documents a single T cell receptor (beta chain) sequence. As handled by the study authors: Reference gene primer amplification yielded estimated nucleated cell counts. Here immunoSEQ multiplex PCR was the method, and the copy in TCRdb shows in-frame clones only, minus some. V and J calls and clone size are copied from that table; D and trimming were computed from the DNA. The sample has under 45,000 clones, around 83% seen once; the top ten hold approximately 45%. This sample is drawn from a study of blood T cell repertoires in COVID-19. About the study: Material from acute and convalescent COVID-19 was sourced from the United States, Italy and Spain. The cDNA or gDNA used as material had been derived from T cells, B-cell-depleted T cells, or PBMCs.

The CDR3 runs to 14 residues. In germline, CDR1 is SGHNT, CDR2 YYREEE (reference sequence). J was trimmed by 1 base and V by 6 bases; bases with no gene match: 6. The specimen was peripheral blood. This sequence joins TRBV5-4 and TRBJ1-1; 7 nucleotides agree with TRBD1. This TCR was recovered from a woman of 80 years or more with active or convalescent COVID-19. For the CDR3, the DNA is TGTGCCAGCAACTTACAGGGGCCGAACACTGAAGCTTTCTTT. Translated, it gives CASNLQGPNTEAFF.